This entry lists 10 T cell receptor beta chains sequenced from one sample in a study of identifying expanded T cells in peripheral blood (dated by TCRdb to the late 2010s). The protocol used for the library was the immunoSEQ multiplex PCR assay. TCRdb provides this immuneACCESS table in a form limited to in-frame rearrangements. Some clones are lacking; in checked studies, under half of them reflect an unresolved V gene, and why the rest are absent is not known. Recorded for this sample are 50,000 to 65,000 clones; around 90% of them occurred a single time. The ten largest account for 3% to 4% of the sample. The specimen was blood. These receptor sequences come from a person aged 18 to 69 in good health.

This CDR3 is CASSLRRGTQETQYF. CDR3 in DNA: TGTGCCAGCAGCTTACGGCGGGGGACCCAAGAGACCCAGTACTTC. This chain connects TRBV11-2 to TRBJ2-5; 7 bases agree with TRBD2. CDR1 is SGHAT and CDR2 is FQNNGV in the germline V gene. V dropped 2 bases and J dropped 1; count of bases not matched to a gene: 4. The CDR3 spans 15 residues.

The chain has TRBV28 and TRBJ1-2; TRBD1 might be the D (6 bases). V lost 4 bases and J 7 bases, leaving 13 bases between the germline ends. The CDR3 covers 13 residues. Germline CDR1 is MDHEN and CDR2 is SYDVKM. The CDR3 here is CASSSHREIGYTF. The CDR3 bases are TGTGCCAGCAGTTCTCACAGGGAGATTGGCTACACCTTC.

Only one count was recorded for this clone. The J gene is TRBJ2-7, the V gene TRBV9, with D possibly matching TRBD2 (5 bases). Germline V CDR1 and CDR2: SGDLS, YYNGEE. V was trimmed by 2 bases and J by 0 bases, leaving 12 bases between them. CDR3 length: 15 amino acids. CDR3 sequence (DNA): TGTGCCAGCAGCGTCGGACTGGCCGGCTCCTACGAGCAGTACTTC. It encodes CASSVGLAGSYEQYF.

The J gene is TRBJ1-2, the V gene TRBV7-2, with TRBD1 as a possible D gene (5 bases). The CDR3 loop spans 15 amino acids. From germline, CDR1 is SGHTA and CDR2 FQGNSA. Trimming shortened V by 0 bases and J by 2 bases, and 10 bases separated the two germline ends. Here the CDR3 reads CASSLAGQGNYGYTF. The CDR3 nucleotides read TGTGCCAGCAGCTTAGCTGGTCAGGGAAACTATGGCTACACCTTC.

This chain links TRBV2 with TRBJ1-5; D is possibly TRBD1 (6 bases). The CDR3 loop spans 14 amino acids. Trimming took off 1 base at V and 6 bases at J, with 10 bases between the two ends. The germline V gene has CDR1 SNHLY and CDR2 FYNNEI. CDR3 bases: TGTGCCAGCAGTGAAGGGGGGGGGCGTCAGCCCCAGCATTTT. It translates to CASSEGGGRQPQHF.

V is TRBV28 and J is TRBJ2-7, with a weak D call TRBD1 (5 bases). The germline CDR1 and CDR2 sequences are MDHEN and SYDVKM. Trimming took off 5 bases at V and 0 bases at J, with 5 bases between the two ends. The CDR3 has 12 residues. The CDR3 DNA reads TGTGCCAGCAGTGACAGCTCCTACGAGCAGTACTTC. Its protein is CASSDSSYEQYF.

The chain uses TRBV9 and TRBJ2-5; TRBD1 might be the D (6 bases). The length of the CDR3 is 15 residues. V lost 0 bases and J 2 bases, leaving 11 bases between the germline ends. The germline CDR1 and CDR2 sequences are SGDLS and YYNGEE. The CDR3 DNA is TGTGCCAGCAGCGTAGTCCCGGGACATCAAGAGACCCAGTACTTC. It encodes CASSVVPGHQETQYF.

The chain joins TRBV5-6 to TRBJ1-2; D perhaps matches TRBD1 (5 bases). This CDR3 comprises 16 residues. CDR1 is SGHDT, CDR2 YYEEEE, per germline. V dropped 0 bases and J dropped 3 bases, with 15 bases sitting between them. The CDR3 DNA reads as TGTGCCAGCAGCTTGGGGCTCGGTAGAGGGGACTATGGCTACACCTTC. Translating it yields CASSLGLGRGDYGYTF.

The chain is built from TRBV7-6 and TRBJ2-1, with 7 bases fitting TRBD1. Germline V lookup: CDR1 SGHVS, CDR2 FNYEAQ. J gave up 2 bases and V 0 bases, and 4 bases lay outside the gene matches. This CDR3 spans 16 amino acids. CDR3 sequence reads: CASSLAHRGPYNEQFF. CDR3 DNA: TGTGCCAGCAGCTTAGCCCACAGGGGACCCTACAATGAGCAGTTCTTC.

The J gene is TRBJ1-2, the V gene TRBV6-1, with D possibly matching TRBD1 (5 bases). The V gene's germline CDR1 is MNHNS and CDR2 SASEGT. CDR3 size: 16 residues. Trimming cost V 2 bases and J 7 bases, with 20 bases left between them. The CDR3 bases are TGTGCCAGCAGTGAACGGGGGAGTGGGCCTAATCCTGGCTACACCTTC. Translation: CASSERGSGPNPGYTF.